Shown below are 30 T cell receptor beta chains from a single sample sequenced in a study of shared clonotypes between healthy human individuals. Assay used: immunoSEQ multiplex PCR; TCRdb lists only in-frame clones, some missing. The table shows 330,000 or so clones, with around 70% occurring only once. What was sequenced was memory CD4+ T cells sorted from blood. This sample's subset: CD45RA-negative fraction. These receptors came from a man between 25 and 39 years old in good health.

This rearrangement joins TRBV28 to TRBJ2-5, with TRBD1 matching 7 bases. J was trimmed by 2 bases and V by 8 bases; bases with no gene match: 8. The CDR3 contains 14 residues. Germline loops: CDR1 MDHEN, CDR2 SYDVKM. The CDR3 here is CASESGTAQETQYF. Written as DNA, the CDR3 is TGTGCCAGCGAATCCGGGACAGCTCAAGAGACCCAGTACTTC.

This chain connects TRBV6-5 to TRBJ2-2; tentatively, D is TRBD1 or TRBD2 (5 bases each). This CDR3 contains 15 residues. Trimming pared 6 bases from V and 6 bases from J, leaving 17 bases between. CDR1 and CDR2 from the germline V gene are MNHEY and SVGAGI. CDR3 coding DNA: TGTGCCAGCAGGCAGACGGGGCTGGTGTCCGGGGAGCTGTTTTTT. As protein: CASRQTGLVSGELFF.

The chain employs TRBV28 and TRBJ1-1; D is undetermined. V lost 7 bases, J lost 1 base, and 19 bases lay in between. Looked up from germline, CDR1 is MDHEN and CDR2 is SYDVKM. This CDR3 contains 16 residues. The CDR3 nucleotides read TGTGCCAGCAAACTACCTGGGGTTCGAGGGAACACTGAAGCTTTCTTT. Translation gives CASKLPGVRGNTEAFF. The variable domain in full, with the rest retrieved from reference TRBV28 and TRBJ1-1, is DVKVTQSSRYLVKRTGEKVFLECVQDMDHENMFWYRQDPGLGLRLIYFSYDVKMKEKGDIPEGYSVSREKKERFSLILESASTNQTSMYLCASKLPGVRGNTEAFFGQGTRLTVV.

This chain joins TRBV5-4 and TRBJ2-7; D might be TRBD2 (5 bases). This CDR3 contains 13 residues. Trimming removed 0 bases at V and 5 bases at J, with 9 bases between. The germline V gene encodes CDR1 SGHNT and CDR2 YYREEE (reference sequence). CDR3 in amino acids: CASSLGAGDEQYF. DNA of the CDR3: TGTGCCAGCAGCTTGGGGGCCGGGGACGAGCAGTACTTC. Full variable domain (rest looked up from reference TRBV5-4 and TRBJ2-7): ETGVTQSPTHLIKTRGQQVTLRCSSQSGHNTVSWYQQALGQGPQFIFQYYREEENGRGNFPPRFSGLQFPNYSSELNVNALELDDSALYLCASSLGAGDEQYFGPGTRLTVT.

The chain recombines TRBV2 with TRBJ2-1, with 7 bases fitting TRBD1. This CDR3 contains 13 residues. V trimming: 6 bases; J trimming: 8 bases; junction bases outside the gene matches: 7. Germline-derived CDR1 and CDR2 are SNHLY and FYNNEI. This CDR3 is CASRRDSFDEQFF. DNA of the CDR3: TGTGCCAGCAGAAGGGACAGTTTCGATGAGCAGTTCTTC.

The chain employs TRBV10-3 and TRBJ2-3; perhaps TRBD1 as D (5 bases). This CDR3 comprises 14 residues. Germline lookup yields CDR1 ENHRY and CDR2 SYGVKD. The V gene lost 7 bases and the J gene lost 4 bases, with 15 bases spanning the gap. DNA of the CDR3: TGTGCCATCAAGGGGCTAGGTTTCGCAGATACGCAGTATTTT. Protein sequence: CAIKGLGFADTQYF.

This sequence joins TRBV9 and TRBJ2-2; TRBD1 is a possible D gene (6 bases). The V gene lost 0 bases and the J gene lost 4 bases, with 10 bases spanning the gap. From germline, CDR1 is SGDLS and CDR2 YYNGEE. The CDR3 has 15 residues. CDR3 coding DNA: TGTGCCAGCAGCGTAGTACAGGGTCTCACCGGGGAGCTGTTTTTT. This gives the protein CASSVVQGLTGELFF.

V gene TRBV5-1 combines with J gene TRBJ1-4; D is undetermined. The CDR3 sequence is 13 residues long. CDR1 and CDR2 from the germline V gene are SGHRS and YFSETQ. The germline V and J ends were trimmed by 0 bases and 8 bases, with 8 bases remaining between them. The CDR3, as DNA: TGCGCCAGCAGCTTGGCCCGGACCGAAAAACTGTTTTTT. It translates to CASSLARTEKLFF. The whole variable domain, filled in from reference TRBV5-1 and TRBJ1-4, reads KAGVTQTPRYLIKTRGQQVTLSCSPISGHRSVSWYQQTPGQGLQFLFEYFSETQRNKGNFPGRFSGRQFSNSRSEMNVSTLELGDSALYLCASSLARTEKLFFGSGTQLSVL.

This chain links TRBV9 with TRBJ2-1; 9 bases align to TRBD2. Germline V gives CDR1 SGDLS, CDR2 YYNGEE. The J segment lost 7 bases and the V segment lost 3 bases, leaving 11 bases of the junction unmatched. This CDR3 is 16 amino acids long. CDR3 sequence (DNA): TGTGCCAGCAGCGCAACCGGGACTAGCCTTTATAATGAGCAGTTCTTC. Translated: CASSATGTSLYNEQFF.

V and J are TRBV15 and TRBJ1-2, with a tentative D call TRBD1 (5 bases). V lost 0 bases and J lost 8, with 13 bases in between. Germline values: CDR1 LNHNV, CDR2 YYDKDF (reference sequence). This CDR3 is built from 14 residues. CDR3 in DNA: TGTGCCACCAGCAGAGATAACCAGGGCGGAGGCTACACCTTC. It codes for CATSRDNQGGGYTF.

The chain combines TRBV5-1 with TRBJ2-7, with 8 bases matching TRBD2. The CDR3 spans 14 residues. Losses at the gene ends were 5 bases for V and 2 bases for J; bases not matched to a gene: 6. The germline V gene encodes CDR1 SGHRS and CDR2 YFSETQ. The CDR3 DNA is TGCGCCAGCAGTTACAGCGGGAGCACCTACGAGCAGTACTTC. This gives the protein CASSYSGSTYEQYF.

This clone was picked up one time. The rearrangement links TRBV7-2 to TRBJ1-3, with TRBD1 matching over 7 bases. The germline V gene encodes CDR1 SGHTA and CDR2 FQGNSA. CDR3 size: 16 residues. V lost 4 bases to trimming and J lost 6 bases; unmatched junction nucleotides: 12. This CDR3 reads CASSSRQGRTENTIYF. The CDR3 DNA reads TGTGCCAGCAGCTCCCGACAGGGAAGGACTGAAAACACCATATATTTT.

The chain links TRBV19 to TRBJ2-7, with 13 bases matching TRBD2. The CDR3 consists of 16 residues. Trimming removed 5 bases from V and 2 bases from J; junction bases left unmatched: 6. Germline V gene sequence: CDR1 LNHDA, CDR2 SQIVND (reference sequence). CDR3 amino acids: CASSPGLAGVPYEQYF. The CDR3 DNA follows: TGTGCCAGTAGTCCTGGACTAGCGGGAGTCCCCTACGAGCAGTACTTC. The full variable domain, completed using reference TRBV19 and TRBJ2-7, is DGGITQSPKYLFRKEGQNVTLSCEQNLNHDAMYWYRQDPGQGLRLIYYSQIVNDFQKGDIAEGYSVSREKKESFPLTVTSAQKNPTAFYLCASSPGLAGVPYEQYFGPGTRLTVT.

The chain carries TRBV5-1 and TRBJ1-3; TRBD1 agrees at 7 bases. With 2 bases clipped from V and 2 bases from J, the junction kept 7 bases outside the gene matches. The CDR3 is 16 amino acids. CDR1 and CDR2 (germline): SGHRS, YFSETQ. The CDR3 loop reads CASSLLGQSTGNTIYF. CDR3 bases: TGCGCCAGCAGCTTACTGGGACAGTCTACTGGAAACACCATATATTTT.

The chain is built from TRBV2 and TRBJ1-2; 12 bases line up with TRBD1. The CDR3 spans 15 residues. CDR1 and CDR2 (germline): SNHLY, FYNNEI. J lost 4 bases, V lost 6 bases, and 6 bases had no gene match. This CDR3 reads CASSPAGQGAYGYTF. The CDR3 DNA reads TGTGCCAGCAGCCCGGCGGGACAGGGGGCCTATGGCTACACCTTC.

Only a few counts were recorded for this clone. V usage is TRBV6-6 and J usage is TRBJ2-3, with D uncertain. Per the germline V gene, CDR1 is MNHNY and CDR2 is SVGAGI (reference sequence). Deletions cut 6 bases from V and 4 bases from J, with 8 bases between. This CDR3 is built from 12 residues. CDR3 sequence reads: CASSLSPDTQYF. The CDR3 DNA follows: TGTGCCAGCAGCCTCTCCCCAGATACGCAGTATTTT.

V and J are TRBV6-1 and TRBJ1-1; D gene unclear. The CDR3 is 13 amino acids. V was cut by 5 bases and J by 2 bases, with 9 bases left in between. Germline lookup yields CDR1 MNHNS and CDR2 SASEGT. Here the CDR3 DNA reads TGTGCCAGCAGTCGGATGGGAAACACTGAAGCTTTCTTT. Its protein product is CASSRMGNTEAFF.

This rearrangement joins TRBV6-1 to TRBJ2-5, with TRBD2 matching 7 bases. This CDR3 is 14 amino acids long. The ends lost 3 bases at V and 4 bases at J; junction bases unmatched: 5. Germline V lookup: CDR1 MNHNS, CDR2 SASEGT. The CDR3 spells CASSEGGVVETQYF. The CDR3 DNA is TGTGCCAGCAGTGAGGGAGGGGTGGTAGAGACCCAGTACTTC.

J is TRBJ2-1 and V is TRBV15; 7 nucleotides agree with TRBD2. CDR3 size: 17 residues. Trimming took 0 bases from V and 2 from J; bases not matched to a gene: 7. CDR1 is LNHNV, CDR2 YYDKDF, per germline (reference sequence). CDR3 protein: CATSRDYGAGPYNEQFF. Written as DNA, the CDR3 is TGTGCCACCAGCAGAGATTACGGAGCGGGGCCCTACAATGAGCAGTTCTTC. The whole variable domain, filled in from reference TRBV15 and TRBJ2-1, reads DAMVIQNPRYQVTQFGKPVTLSCSQTLNHNVMYWYQQKSSQAPKLLFHYYDKDFNNEADTPDNFQSRRPNTSFCFLDIRSPGLGDTAMYLCATSRDYGAGPYNEQFFGPGTRLTVL.

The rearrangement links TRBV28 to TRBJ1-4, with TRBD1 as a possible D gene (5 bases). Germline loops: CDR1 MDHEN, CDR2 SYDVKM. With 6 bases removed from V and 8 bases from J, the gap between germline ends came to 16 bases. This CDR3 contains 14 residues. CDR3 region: CASSSGSEVEKLFF. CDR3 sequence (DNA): TGTGCCAGCAGCTCAGGGAGTGAGGTCGAAAAACTGTTTTTT.

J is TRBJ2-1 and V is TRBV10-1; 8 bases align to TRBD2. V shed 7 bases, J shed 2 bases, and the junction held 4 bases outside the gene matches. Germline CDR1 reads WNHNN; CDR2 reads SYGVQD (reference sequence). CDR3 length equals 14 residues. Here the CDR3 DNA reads TGCGCCAGCACCGGGGGGGCCCCCTACAATGAGCAGTTCTTC. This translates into CASTGGAPYNEQFF.

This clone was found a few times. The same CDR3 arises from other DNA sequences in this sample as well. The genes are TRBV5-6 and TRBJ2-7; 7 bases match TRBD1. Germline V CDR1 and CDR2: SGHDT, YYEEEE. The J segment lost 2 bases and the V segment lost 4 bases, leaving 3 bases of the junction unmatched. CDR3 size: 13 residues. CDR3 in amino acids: CASSPTGPYEQYF. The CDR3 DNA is TGTGCCAGCAGCCCGACAGGGCCCTACGAGCAGTACTTC.

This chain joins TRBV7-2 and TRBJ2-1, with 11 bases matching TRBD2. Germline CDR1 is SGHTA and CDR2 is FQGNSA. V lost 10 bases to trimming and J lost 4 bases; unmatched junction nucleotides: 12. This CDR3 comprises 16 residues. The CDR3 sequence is CATPLRLAGFYNEQFF. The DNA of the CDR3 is TGTGCCACTCCGTTGAGACTAGCGGGATTTTACAATGAGCAGTTCTTC.

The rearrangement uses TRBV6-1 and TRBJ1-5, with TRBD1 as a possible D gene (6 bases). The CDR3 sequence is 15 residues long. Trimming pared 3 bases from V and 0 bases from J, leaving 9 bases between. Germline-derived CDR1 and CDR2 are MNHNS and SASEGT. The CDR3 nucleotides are TGTGCCAGCAGTGACCGGGGGCATAGCAATCAGCCCCAGCATTTT. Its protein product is CASSDRGHSNQPQHF.

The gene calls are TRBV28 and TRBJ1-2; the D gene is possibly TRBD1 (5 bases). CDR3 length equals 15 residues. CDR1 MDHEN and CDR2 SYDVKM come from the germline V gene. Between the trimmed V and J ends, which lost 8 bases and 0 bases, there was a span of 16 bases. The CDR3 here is CASGSSGGANYGYTF. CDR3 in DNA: TGTGCCAGCGGATCCTCTGGAGGGGCTAACTATGGCTACACCTTC.

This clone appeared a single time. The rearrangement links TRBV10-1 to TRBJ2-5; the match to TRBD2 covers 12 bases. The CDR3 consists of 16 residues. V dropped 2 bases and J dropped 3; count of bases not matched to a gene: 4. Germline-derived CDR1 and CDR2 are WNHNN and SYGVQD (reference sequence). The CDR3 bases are TGCGCCAGCAGTGAGGGGAGACTAGCGGGAGAAGAGACCCAGTACTTC. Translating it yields CASSEGRLAGEETQYF.

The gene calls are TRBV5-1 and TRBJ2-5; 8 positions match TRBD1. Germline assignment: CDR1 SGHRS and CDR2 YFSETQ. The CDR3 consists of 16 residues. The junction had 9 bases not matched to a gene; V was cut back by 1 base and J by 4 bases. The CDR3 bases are TGCGCCAGCAGCTTGTATGCAGGGGGCTCGAGAGAGACCCAGTACTTC. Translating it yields CASSLYAGGSRETQYF.

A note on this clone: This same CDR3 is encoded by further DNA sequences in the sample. The chain's CDR3 is CASSLGGNTDTQYF. The DNA of the CDR3 is TGTGCCAGCAGCTTGGGCGGAAACACAGATACGCAGTATTTT. The chain is built from TRBV5-5 and TRBJ2-3; D unresolved. Germline CDR1 reads SGHKS; CDR2 reads YYEKEE (reference sequence). V was trimmed by 0 bases and J by 2 bases, leaving 7 bases between them. The CDR3 extends over 14 amino acids.

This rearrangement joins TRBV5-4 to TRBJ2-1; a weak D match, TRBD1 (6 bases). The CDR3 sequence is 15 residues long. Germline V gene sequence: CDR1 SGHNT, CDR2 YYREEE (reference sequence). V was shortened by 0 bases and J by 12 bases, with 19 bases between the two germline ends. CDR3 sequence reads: CASSLAEQGKGSQFF. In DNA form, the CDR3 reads TGTGCCAGCAGCTTGGCCGAGCAGGGGAAGGGTTCGCAGTTCTTC.

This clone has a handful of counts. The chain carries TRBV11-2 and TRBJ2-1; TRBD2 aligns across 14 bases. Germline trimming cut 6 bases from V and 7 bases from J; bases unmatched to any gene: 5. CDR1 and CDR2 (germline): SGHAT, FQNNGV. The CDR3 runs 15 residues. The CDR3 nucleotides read TGTGCCAGCAGGACCGGGACTAGCGGGAGAAATGAGCAGTTCTTC. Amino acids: CASRTGTSGRNEQFF. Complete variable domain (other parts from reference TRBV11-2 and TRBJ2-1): EAGVAQSPRYKIIEKRQSVAFWCNPISGHATLYWYQQILGQGPKLLIQFQNNGVVDDSQLPKDRFSAERLKGVDSTLKIQPAKLEDSAVYLCASRTGTSGRNEQFFGPGTRLTVL.